This TCR beta chain was captured in a study of vaccination and CD4 T cells after COVID-19. Across the study: The authors exposed cells to overlapping spike peptides derived from SARS-CoV-2, HCoV-NL63, HCoV-OC43 and HCoV-229E.

Once obtained from cultured CD4+ T cells, the DNA was sequenced using the Oncomine TCR Beta short-read assay. TCRdb reprocessed the PCR reads via MiXCR and lists one record per CDR3 protein. Among about 22,000 distinct CDR3 sequences listed, 30% to 35% were seen once. Time point described: late sampling 161 to 241 days after vaccination in a few convalescent patients. Treatment specified: 10-day PBMC culture with coronavirus spike peptide pools or control peptides (ViraFEST assay). This clonotype was counted between two and nine times. The antigen remains undetermined. V was shortened by 6 bases and J by 5 bases, with 22 bases between the two germline ends. Germline V gene lookup returns CDR1 DFQATT and CDR2 SNEGSKA (reference sequence). The CDR3 extends over 15 amino acids.

The chain combines TRBV20-1 with TRBJ1-1, with D perhaps TRBD1 (5 bases). This material consisted of CD4+ T cells from blood, cultured in vitro, taken about 7 months after SARS-CoV-2 vaccination. The sequence derives from a human donor who had recovered from COVID-19. This CDR3 reads CSAEATNRGWTEAFF. CDR3 coding DNA: TGCAGTGCCGAGGCGACAAATCGGGGGTGGACTGAAGCTTTCTTT.